Listed here are 21 T cell receptor beta chains from one sample, sequenced in a study of tumor-infiltrating lymphocytes in primary liver carcinoma. A primer matching the constant region was used to make TCR beta cDNA from 500 to 650 ng of total RNA. Libraries for TCR beta were built through three nested multiplex PCR rounds, which together made up a slightly modified ARM-PCR procedure. Researchers ran the first two PCR rounds for roughly 11 cycles each with TRBV1-TRBV30 forward primers and a C-beta reverse primer. TCRdb processed the multiplex PCR reads anew with MiXCR; each CDR3 protein has one entry. This sample has about 50,000 distinct CDR3 sequences, with around 77% found just once. Total RNA and DNA came together from approximately 20-30 mg of bulk tissue without cell sorting. The sequenced sample was liver tumor tissue from sampling region 5. Documented subset: tumor region T5, tumor centre. These receptors came from a man aged 35-49 years with primary liver carcinoma and hepatitis B virus infection.

Remarks on this clonotype: The junction departs from the called germline gene at one end, perhaps through a read error. This chain connects TRBV11-2 to TRBJ2-1, with TRBD2 matching over 8 bases. Germline V gene sequence: CDR1 SGHAT, CDR2 FQNNGV. The CDR3 contains 16 residues. The CDR3: CACSSTMSGGYNEQFF. The CDR3 nucleotides read TGTGCCTGCAGCTCAACCATGAGCGGGGGTTACAATGAGCAGTTCTTC.

This clonotype was counted ten times or more. Written as DNA, the CDR3 is TGTGCCTGGAGTCCCTGGGAGGCCCCAGATACGCAGTATTTT. It encodes CAWSPWEAPDTQYF. The rearrangement joins TRBV30 to TRBJ2-3, with D possibly matching TRBD2 (6 bases). Trimming left V 2 bases short and J 4 bases short, with 13 bases between. Germline CDR1 and CDR2: GTSNPN and SVGIG (reference sequence). The CDR3 covers 14 residues.

About this clonotype itself: Here the CDR3 omits its conserved ending phenylalanine or tryptophan, so a read error is the likely source. The rearrangement joins TRBV7-8 to TRBJ2-3; D gene ambiguous. The CDR3 contains 11 residues. The germline V gene encodes CDR1 SGHVS and CDR2 FQNEAQ. Deletions cut 4 bases from V and 11 bases from J, with 10 bases between. CDR3 protein: CASSSSFGQYS. Written as DNA, the CDR3 is TGTGCCAGCAGCTCCTCATTTGGGCAGTATTCT.

This clonotype rates as medium-sized (0.01 to 0.1%). The chain has TRBV4-1 and TRBJ2-5; D tentatively fits TRBD1 or TRBD2 (5 bases each). The germline V and J ends were trimmed by 4 bases and 2 bases, with 14 bases remaining between them. Germline loops: CDR1 MGHRA, CDR2 YSYEKL. CDR3 length equals 15 residues. The CDR3 DNA sequence: TGCGCCAGCAGCCCACTTCCGGGACGGCAAGAGACCCAGTACTTC. The encoded protein is CASSPLPGRQETQYF.

This clonotype has a single count. Sequence at one end of the junction differs from germline and may be a read error. V is TRBV11-2 and J is TRBJ2-7; D possibly corresponds to TRBD2 (6 bases). CDR3 length equals 12 residues. CDR1 and CDR2 from the germline V gene are SGHAT and FQNNGV. For the CDR3, the DNA is TGCACCAGCGGTCCCGGGGGCTACGAGCAGTACTTC. Protein sequence: CTSGPGGYEQYF.

The rearrangement uses TRBV20-1 and TRBJ2-5; tentatively, D is TRBD1 or TRBD2 (6 bases each). The germline V gene has CDR1 DFQATT and CDR2 SNEGSKA (reference sequence). The CDR3 spans 12 residues. Trimming pared 2 bases from V and 4 bases from J, leaving 8 bases between. CDR3 sequence (DNA): TGCAGTGCTAGACCGGGGGCAGAGACCCAGTACTTC. Its protein product is CSARPGAETQYF.

A single count supports this clonotype. One junction end disagrees with the germline gene, perhaps due to a read error. The genes are TRBV2 and TRBJ1-4; the D gene is possibly TRBD1 (6 bases). The V gene's germline CDR1 is SNHLY and CDR2 FYNNEI. This CDR3 comprises 13 residues. CDR3 sequence reads: CDSKKDRLEKLFF. The CDR3 nucleotides are TGTGACAGCAAGAAGGACAGACTAGAAAAACTGTTTTTT.

Note on this clonotype: One end of the junction fails to match germline, which may point to a read error. The chain couples TRBV7-2 to TRBJ1-1; D is perhaps TRBD1 (5 bases). This CDR3 spans 14 amino acids. From germline, CDR1 is SGHTA and CDR2 FQGNSA. The CDR3 protein is CAISLDSSPTEAFF. The CDR3 DNA is TGTGCCATCAGCTTAGACAGCAGTCCCACTGAAGCTTTCTTT. Full variable domain (remainder filled in from reference TRBV7-2 and TRBJ1-1): GAGVSQSPSNKVTEKGKDVELRCDPISGHTALYWYRQSLGQGLEFLIYFQGNSAPDKSGLPSDRFSAERTGGSVSTLTIQRTQQEDSAVYLCAISLDSSPTEAFFGQGTRLTVV.

With respect to this clonotype: Mismatch with germline at one junction end may stem from a read error. Here the CDR3 DNA reads TGTGCCAGTAGCCATAGGGGTACAGGGGCCGAGCAGCACTTC. Translation: CASSHRGTGAEQHF. The J gene is TRBJ2-7, the V gene TRBV14; 7 nucleotides agree with TRBD1. CDR1 and CDR2 (germline): SGHDN, FVKESK. The CDR3 is 14 amino acids.

V and J are TRBV29-1 and TRBJ2-3; D might be TRBD1 (6 bases). The CDR3 totals 14 residues. Trimming removed 4 bases at V and 0 bases at J, with 11 bases between. The germline V gene has CDR1 SQVTM and CDR2 ANQGSEA. CDR3 sequence (DNA): TGCAGCGTTGCGGTAACAGGGAGCACAGATACGCAGTATTTT. Amino acids: CSVAVTGSTDTQYF.

V usage is TRBV4-1 and J usage is TRBJ2-7, with D possibly TRBD1 on 6 matching bases. The V gene's germline CDR1 is MGHRA and CDR2 YSYEKL. V lost 6 bases and J 7 bases, leaving 19 bases between the germline ends. The CDR3 covers 14 residues. The DNA of the CDR3 is TGCGCCAGCAGAGGATTCCAACAGGGAAATGAGCAGTACTTC. This codes for CASRGFQQGNEQYF.

In its sample, this clonotype was seen once. The junction and the germline gene differ at one end; a read error may be behind it. The chain links TRBV4-3 to TRBJ1-4, with a weak D call TRBD1 (6 bases). Per the germline V gene, CDR1 is LGHNA and CDR2 is YSLEER. The CDR3 is made up of 17 amino acids. DNA of the CDR3: TGCGCCAGCGGCCAAGGCCTCGCGGGGGGCGGGTTCGAAAAACAGTTTTTT. This encodes CASGQGLAGGGFEKQFF.

This clonotype occurred a few times. One base away lies a much larger clone, so this may be a sequencing read error. Here the CDR3 DNA reads TGCGCCAGCTGCGCAGAGGAGACCCAGTACTTC. The encoded protein is CASCAEETQYF. The chain combines TRBV5-1 with TRBJ2-5; D is unresolved. Germline lookup yields CDR1 SGHRS and CDR2 YFSETQ. V lost 7 bases to trimming and J lost 5 bases, with 9 bases between them. CDR3 size: 11 residues.

This clonotype was picked up one time. No conserved phenylalanine or tryptophan is present at the end of the CDR3, so a read error is the likely explanation. The V and J genes are TRBV29-1 and TRBJ2-3; TRBD1 matches 10 bases. In germline, CDR1 is SQVTM, CDR2 ANQGSEA. The length of the CDR3 is 15 residues. J gave up 3 bases and V 3 bases, and 6 bases lay outside the gene matches. CDR3 in amino acids: CSVESRDRGTDTQYS. DNA of the CDR3: TGCAGCGTTGAGTCGCGGGACAGGGGAACAGATACGCAGTATTCT.

This sequence joins TRBV29-1 and TRBJ2-2, with 8 bases identical to TRBD1. Trimming cost V 4 bases and J 2 bases; bases outside gene matches: 3. The germline V gene encodes CDR1 SQVTM and CDR2 ANQGSEA. The CDR3 extends over 14 amino acids. In DNA, the CDR3 is TGCAGCGTTGGGACAGGGCCAAACACCGGGGAGCTGTTTTTT. Protein sequence: CSVGTGPNTGELFF.

The chain uses TRBV11-2 and TRBJ1-1; D gene ambiguous. The length of the CDR3 is 13 residues. The V and J ends lost 1 base and 12 bases respectively, with 15 bases between them. CDR1 and CDR2 (germline): SGHAT, FQNNGV. CDR3 in DNA: TGTGCCAGCAGCTTAGGCCTGAACGCGGAAACTTTCTTT. Its translation: CASSLGLNAETFF.

This clonotype has ten or more counts. The V and J genes are TRBV7-9 and TRBJ1-4; the match to TRBD1 covers 8 bases. Trimming took 7 bases from V and 8 from J; bases not matched to a gene: 6. Germline-derived CDR1 and CDR2 are SEHNR and FQNEAQ (reference sequence). This CDR3 is 13 amino acids long. The CDR3 region has the DNA TGTGCCAGCACGCGGACAGGGAGGGAAAAACTGTTTTTT. It yields the protein CASTRTGREKLFF. The full variable domain, its missing parts supplied by reference TRBV7-9 and TRBJ1-4, is DTGVSQNPRHKITKRGQNVTFRCDPISEHNRLYWYRQTLGQGPEFLTYFQNEAQLEKSRLLSDRFSAERPKGSFSTLEIQRTEQGDSAMYLCASTRTGREKLFFGSGTQLSVL.

To note about this clonotype: The CDR3 ends on some other residue instead of the conserved phenylalanine or tryptophan, so this is likely a read error. The chain recombines TRBV14 with TRBJ2-1; D is possibly TRBD1 or TRBD2 (5 bases each). The CDR3 runs to 15 residues. CDR1 and CDR2 from the germline V gene are SGHDN and FVKESK. CDR3 loop: CASSQYRGSYNGQFL. For the CDR3, the DNA is TGTGCCAGCAGCCAGTATCGGGGCTCCTACAATGGGCAGTTCCTC.

In the case of this clonotype: The germline gene is not matched at one end of the junction; a read error may be the cause. The chain has TRBV11-2 and TRBJ2-5, with D perhaps matching TRBD2 (6 bases). The CDR3 sequence is 18 residues long. CDR1 SGHAT and CDR2 FQNNGV come from the germline V gene. CDR3 in DNA: TGTGCCTGCAGCCCTAGCTCAATCCAGGGCACTGGGCGGGAAACCCAGTACTTC. The encoded protein is CACSPSSIQGTGRETQYF.

Concerning this clonotype itself: A junction end diverges from the germline sequence, so it may reflect a read error. V gene TRBV11-3 combines with J gene TRBJ1-1; D uncertain. Germline values: CDR1 SGHNT, CDR2 YENEEA. The CDR3 has 13 residues. The CDR3 spells CVSSLAVNTEAVF. In nucleotides, the CDR3 is TGTGTCAGCAGCTTAGCAGTTAACACCGAAGCTGTCTTT.

The sample holds a few counts of this clonotype. The final CDR3 position lacks the conserved phenylalanine or tryptophan, pointing to a likely read error. The DNA is omitted, as the CDR3 cannot be located on it reliably, and the CDR3 follows TCRdb's listing. The V gene is TRBV28, the J gene TRBJ2-7; the DNA was not used to check the table's D call, TRBD2. The CDR3 contains 15 residues when both ends are counted. Germline CDR1 reads MDHEN; CDR2 reads SYDVKM. The CDR3 is CASGLPPAGEGEKYY.